This TCR beta chain was found in a study of blood T cell repertoires in COVID-19 (dated by TCRdb to 2018 to 2021). Context from the whole study: The collaborator samples originated in the United States, Italy and Spain and spanned the acute and convalescent phases of COVID-19. Samples were obtained from the ongoing ImmuneRACE study (first 160 participants) and from roughly 1,300 subjects provided by 6 global collaborators. The repertoires were made available in a free public database intended to serve as a resource for research on the immune response to SARS-CoV-2. Where available, HLA class I and class II types were obtained from metadata supplied by the sample provider rather than from assay-based typing. The prospective study material was composed of cDNA or gDNA derived from T cells, B-cell-depleted T cells, or PBMCs. The dataset comprised deeply sampled blood TCRbeta repertoires from subjects exposed to, actively infected with, or recovered from COVID-19. Nearly every sample came with metadata listing a de-identified subject ID, COVID-19 status, age in years and sex.

As concerns this clone: It has no known antigen specificity. Nothing much larger sits one base from this clone, and base qualities are not available.

Broader findings and caveats from the paper: How much clinical and demographic metadata was included differed by source and by participant, and the metadata was provided uncurated.

Whole blood was collected in K2EDTA tubes by collaborating institutions according to the institutions' own protocols. For TCRbeta analysis, collaborators shipped samples in one of three forms: frozen whole blood, isolated PBMCs, or DNA extracted from either of those sample types. The immunoSEQ Assay, a bias-controlled multiplex PCR, was used to amplify TCRbeta CDR3 regions from genomic DNA. As for how the authors treated the data: The number of nucleated cells in each sample was estimated by amplification of reference gene primers within the assay. To quantify the absolute abundance of each unique TCRbeta CDR3 rearrangement, sequence reads were collapsed and filtered. For each sample, productive Simpson clonality was calculated as the square root of Simpson's diversity index across productive rearrangements. TCRdb holds this immuneACCESS table with in-frame rearrangements only. Some clones are missing; in checked studies, unresolved V genes explain under half, and the rest has no known cause. V and J calls and clone size come straight from that table; D and trimming were deduced from the DNA. The table for this sample lists roughly 350,000 clones; 75% to 90% of them were counted only once. The top ten constitute roughly 3.6% of the sample.

Trimming removed 10 bases from V and 0 bases from J, leaving 12 bases between the germline ends. There are 13 amino acids in the CDR3, from cysteine to phenylalanine inclusive. Of the read, only the CDR3 DNA is kept; its 39 bases are in frame from base 1. According to the germline V gene, CDR1 reads SNHLY and CDR2 reads FYNNEI. The rearranged chain carries TRBV2 and TRBJ1-1; the D segment could be TRBD1, given 6 matching bases. The sequence came from a woman under 30 with acute or convalescent COVID-19. The sequenced sample was peripheral blood. In nucleotide form, the sequence is TGTGCCATCGGGGACATCATGAACACTGAAGCTTTCTTT. Its translation reads: CAIGDIMNTEAFF.